This T cell receptor beta chain was retrieved from a study of blood T cell repertoires in COVID-19. Study summary: Nucleic acid was either cDNA or gDNA, and it came from T cells, B-cell-depleted T cells, or PBMCs.

The V and J ends lost 5 bases and 4 bases, in that order; junction bases with no gene match: 10. The CDR3 totals 18 residues. The germline CDR1 and CDR2 sequences are SGHVS and FNYEAQ. The method was immunoSEQ multiplex PCR; TCRdb's version includes in-frame clones alone and lacks a portion of them. This sample has about 280,000 clones, with 87% found just once. Sequencing was done on a sample of peripheral blood. The receptor was isolated from a woman between 45 and 60 years old who had recovered from COVID-19. The V and J genes are TRBV7-6 and TRBJ2-6, with TRBD1 matching over 11 bases. The CDR3, as DNA: TGTGCCAGCAGCCTTCTCGGGACAGGGGGTCCCGGGGCCAACGTCCTGACTTTC. This sequence encodes CASSLLGTGGPGANVLTF.